The present TCR beta chain was sequenced within a study of T cells in Graves' hyperthyroidism and ophthalmopathy. Authors of the study amplified TCR beta CDR3 regions from RNA transcripts. With the HTBI primer set, the TCR CDR3 went through a first round of RT-PCR. TCRdb re-called the multiplex PCR reads through MiXCR, storing one row per CDR3 protein. The sample holds under 400,000 distinct CDR3 sequences, 16% seen once. The CDR3 covers 15 residues. V was cut by 4 bases and J by 9 bases, with 17 bases left in between. Germline lookup yields CDR1 SGDLS and CDR2 YYNGEE. Points on this clonotype: Its antigen remains unidentified.

Study-wide results and caveats: Ophthalmopathy could be told apart from stable hyperthyroidism with a 13 V-J model. Expanded thyroid clonotypes (above 0.001) were mostly also found in blood. It was a median around 6 months before onset that the model predicted ophthalmopathy.

The receptor's source is a man aged 25 to 40 with Graves' hyperthyroidism. The specimen sequenced was blood. This chain links TRBV9 with TRBJ1-6, with D tentatively TRBD1 (5 bases). The CDR3 DNA is TGTGCCAGCAGCACCCGGGGGGGTGACGGTTCACCCCTCCACTTT. It codes for CASSTRGGDGSPLHF.